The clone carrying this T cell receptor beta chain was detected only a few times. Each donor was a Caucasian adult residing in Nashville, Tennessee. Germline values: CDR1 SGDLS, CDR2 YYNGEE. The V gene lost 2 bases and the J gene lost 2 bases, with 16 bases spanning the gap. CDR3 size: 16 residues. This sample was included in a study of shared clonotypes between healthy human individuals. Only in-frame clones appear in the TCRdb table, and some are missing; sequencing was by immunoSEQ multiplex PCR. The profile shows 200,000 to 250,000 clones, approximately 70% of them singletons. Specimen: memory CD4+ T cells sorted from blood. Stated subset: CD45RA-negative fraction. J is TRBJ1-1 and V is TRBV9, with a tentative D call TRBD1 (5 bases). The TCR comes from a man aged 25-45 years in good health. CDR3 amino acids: CASSVEPGLTNTEAFF. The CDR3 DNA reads TGTGCCAGCAGCGTGGAGCCGGGACTGACTAACACTGAAGCTTTCTTT.